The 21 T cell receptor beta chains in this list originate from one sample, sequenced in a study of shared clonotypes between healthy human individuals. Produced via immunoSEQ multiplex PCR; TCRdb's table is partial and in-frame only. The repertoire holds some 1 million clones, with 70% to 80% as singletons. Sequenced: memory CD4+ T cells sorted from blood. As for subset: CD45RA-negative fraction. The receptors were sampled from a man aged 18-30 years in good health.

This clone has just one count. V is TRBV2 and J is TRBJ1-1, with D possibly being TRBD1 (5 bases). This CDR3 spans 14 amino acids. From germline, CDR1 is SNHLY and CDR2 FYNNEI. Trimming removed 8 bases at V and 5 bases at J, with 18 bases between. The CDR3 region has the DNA TGTGCCAGCTTACGGGGCAGGGCCGGGACTGAAGCTTTCTTT. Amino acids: CASLRGRAGTEAFF.

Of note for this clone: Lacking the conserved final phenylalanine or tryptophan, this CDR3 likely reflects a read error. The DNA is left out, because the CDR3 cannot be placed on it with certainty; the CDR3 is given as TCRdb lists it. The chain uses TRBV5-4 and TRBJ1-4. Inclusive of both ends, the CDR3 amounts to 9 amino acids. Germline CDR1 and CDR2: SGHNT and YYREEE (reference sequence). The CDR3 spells CASSAKPKP.

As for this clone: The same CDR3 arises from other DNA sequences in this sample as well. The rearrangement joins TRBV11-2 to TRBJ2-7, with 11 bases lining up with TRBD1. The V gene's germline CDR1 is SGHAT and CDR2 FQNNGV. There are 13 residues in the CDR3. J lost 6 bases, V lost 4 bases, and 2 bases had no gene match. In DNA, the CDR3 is TGTGCCAGCAGCTCCGGGACAGGGGGCGAGCAGTACTTC. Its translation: CASSSGTGGEQYF.

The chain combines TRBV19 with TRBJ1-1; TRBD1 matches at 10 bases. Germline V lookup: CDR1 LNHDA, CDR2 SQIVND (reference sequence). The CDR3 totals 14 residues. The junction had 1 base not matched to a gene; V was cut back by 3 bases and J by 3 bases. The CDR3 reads CASSIGTGDTEAFF. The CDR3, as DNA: TGTGCCAGTAGTATCGGGACAGGGGACACTGAAGCTTTCTTT.

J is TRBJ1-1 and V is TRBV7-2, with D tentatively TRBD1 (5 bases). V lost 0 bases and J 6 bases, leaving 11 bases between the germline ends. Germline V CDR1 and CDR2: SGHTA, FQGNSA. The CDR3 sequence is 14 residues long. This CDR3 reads CASSLAQGQAEAFF. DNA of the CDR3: TGTGCCAGCAGCTTAGCGCAGGGCCAAGCTGAAGCTTTCTTT.

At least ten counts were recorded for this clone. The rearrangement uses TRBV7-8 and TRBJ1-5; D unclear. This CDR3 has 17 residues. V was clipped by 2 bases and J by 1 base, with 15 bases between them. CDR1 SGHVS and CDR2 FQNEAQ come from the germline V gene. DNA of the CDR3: TGTGCCAGCAGCTTATCTACTTTCGGTAGGAGCAATCAGCCCCAGCATTTT. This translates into CASSLSTFGRSNQPQHF.

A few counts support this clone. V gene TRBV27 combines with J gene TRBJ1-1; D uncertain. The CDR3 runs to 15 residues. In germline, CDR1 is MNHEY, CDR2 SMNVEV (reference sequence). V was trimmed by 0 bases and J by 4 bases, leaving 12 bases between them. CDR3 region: CASSLSKGFSTEAFF. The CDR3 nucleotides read TGTGCCAGCAGTTTATCGAAGGGTTTTAGCACTGAAGCTTTCTTT.

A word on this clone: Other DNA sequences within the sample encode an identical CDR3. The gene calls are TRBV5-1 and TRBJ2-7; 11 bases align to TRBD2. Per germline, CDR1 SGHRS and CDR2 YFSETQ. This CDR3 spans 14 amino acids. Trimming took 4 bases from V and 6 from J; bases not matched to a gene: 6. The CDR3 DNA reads TGCGCCAGCAGCCCTGGGACTAGCGGTATCGAGCAGTACTTC. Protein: CASSPGTSGIEQYF.

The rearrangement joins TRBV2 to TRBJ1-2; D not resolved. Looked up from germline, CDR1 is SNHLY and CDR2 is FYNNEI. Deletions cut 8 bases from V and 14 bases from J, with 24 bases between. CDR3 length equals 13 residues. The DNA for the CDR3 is TGTGCCAGCGACTCGTCCGGGTCCCGGGTGGGGACCTTC. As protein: CASDSSGSRVGTF.

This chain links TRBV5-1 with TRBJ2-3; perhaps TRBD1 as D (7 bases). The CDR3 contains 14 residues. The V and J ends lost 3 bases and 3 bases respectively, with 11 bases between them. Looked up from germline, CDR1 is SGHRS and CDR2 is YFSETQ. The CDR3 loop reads CASSSRGETDTQYF. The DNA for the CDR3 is TGCGCCAGCAGCTCCAGGGGGGAAACAGATACGCAGTATTTT. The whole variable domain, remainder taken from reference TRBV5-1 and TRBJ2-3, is KAGVTQTPRYLIKTRGQQVTLSCSPISGHRSVSWYQQTPGQGLQFLFEYFSETQRNKGNFPGRFSGRQFSNSRSEMNVSTLELGDSALYLCASSSRGETDTQYFGPGTRLTVL.

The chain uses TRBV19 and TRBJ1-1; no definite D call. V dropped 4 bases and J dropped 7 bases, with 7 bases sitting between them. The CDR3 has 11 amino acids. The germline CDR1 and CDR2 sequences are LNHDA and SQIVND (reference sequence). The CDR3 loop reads CASSNPYEAFF. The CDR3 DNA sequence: TGTGCCAGTAGTAACCCTTATGAAGCTTTCTTT.

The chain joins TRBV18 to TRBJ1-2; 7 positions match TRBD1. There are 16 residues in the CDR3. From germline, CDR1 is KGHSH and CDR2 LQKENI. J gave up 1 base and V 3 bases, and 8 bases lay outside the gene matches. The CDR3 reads CASSPTQGQDNYGYTF. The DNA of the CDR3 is TGTGCCAGCTCACCCACACAGGGGCAGGATAACTATGGCTACACCTTC.

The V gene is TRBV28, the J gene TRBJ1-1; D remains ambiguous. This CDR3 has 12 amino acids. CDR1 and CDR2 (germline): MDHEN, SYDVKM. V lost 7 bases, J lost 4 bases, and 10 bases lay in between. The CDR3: CASMRVGTEAFF. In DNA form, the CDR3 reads TGTGCCAGCATGAGGGTTGGCACTGAAGCTTTCTTT.

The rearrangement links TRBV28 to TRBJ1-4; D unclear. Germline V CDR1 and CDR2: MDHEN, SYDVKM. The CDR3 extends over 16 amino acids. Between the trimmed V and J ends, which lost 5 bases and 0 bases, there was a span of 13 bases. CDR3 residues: CASSNPVTATNEKLFF. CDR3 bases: TGTGCCAGCAGTAACCCGGTAACAGCAACTAATGAAAAACTGTTTTTT.

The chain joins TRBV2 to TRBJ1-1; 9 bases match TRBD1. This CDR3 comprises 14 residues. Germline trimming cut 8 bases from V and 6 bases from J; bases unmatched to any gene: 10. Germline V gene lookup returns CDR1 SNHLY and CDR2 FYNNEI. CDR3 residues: CASRGNRGLAEAFF. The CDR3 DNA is TGTGCCAGCCGGGGGAACAGGGGGCTGGCTGAAGCTTTCTTT.

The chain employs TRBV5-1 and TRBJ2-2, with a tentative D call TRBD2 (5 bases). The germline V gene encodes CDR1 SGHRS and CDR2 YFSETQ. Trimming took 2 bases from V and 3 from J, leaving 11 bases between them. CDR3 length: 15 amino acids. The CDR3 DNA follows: TGCGCCAGCAGCTTTCTACTAGGTGACACCGGGGAGCTGTTTTTT. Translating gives CASSFLLGDTGELFF.

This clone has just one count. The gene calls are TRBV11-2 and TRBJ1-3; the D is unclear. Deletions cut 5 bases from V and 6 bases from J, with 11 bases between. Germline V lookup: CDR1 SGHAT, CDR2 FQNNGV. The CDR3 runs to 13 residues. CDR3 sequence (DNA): TGTGCCAGCAGCACCAGTGGCCCAAACACCATATATTTT. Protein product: CASSTSGPNTIYF.

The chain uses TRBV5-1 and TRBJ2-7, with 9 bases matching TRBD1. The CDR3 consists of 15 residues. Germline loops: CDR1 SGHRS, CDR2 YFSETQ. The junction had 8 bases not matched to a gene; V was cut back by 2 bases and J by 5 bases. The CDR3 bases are TGCGCCAGCAGCTTAGGAGGGACAGGGAACCACGAGCAGTACTTC. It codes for CASSLGGTGNHEQYF. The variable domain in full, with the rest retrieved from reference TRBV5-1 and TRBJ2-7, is KAGVTQTPRYLIKTRGQQVTLSCSPISGHRSVSWYQQTPGQGLQFLFEYFSETQRNKGNFPGRFSGRQFSNSRSEMNVSTLELGDSALYLCASSLGGTGNHEQYFGPGTRLTVT.

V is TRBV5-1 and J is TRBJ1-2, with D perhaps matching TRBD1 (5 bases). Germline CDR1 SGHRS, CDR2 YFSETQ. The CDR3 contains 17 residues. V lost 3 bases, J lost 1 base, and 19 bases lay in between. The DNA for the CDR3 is TGCGCCAGCAGCTGGGATTACCGGGACGCAAATAACTATGGCTACACCTTC. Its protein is CASSWDYRDANNYGYTF. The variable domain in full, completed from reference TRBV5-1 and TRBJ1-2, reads KAGVTQTPRYLIKTRGQQVTLSCSPISGHRSVSWYQQTPGQGLQFLFEYFSETQRNKGNFPGRFSGRQFSNSRSEMNVSTLELGDSALYLCASSWDYRDANNYGYTFGSGTRLTVV.

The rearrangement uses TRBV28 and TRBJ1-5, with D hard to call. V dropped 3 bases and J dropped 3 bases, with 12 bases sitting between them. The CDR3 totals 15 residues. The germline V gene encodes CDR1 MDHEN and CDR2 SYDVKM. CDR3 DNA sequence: TGTGCCAGCAGTTTTAGCGACCGATCCAATCAGCCCCAGCATTTT. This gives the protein CASSFSDRSNQPQHF.

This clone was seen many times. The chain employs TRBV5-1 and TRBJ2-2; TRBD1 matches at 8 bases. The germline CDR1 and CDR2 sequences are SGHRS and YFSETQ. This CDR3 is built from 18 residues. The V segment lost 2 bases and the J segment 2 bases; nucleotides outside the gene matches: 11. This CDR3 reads CASSFLAGQAINTGELFF. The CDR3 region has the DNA TGCGCCAGCAGCTTCTTGGCGGGACAGGCGATAAACACCGGGGAGCTGTTTTTT.